The subject of this entry is one T cell receptor beta chain. What it binds is unknown. Axillary draining lymph nodes of breast cancer patients supplied the node samples. A single record per CDR3 protein comes from TCRdb applying MiXCR to the multiplex PCR reads. The sample has around 150,000 distinct CDR3 sequences, 20% to 25% seen once. This specimen comes from a study of breast tumors, draining lymph nodes, adjacent tissues. Findings of the study overall: Compared with basal-like, luminal-like tumors shared significantly more repertoire with nontumor tissue. Tumor repertoires ranked between lymph nodes and nontumor tissue in diversity, with V and J gene preferences.

The sequence was obtained from a female donor with breast cancer. Some clones in this sample may be carry-over from other donors' samples. The specimen was axillary lymph node tissue.

The CDR3 loop reads CASSLPTGNGETQYF. As DNA, the CDR3 is TGTGCCAGCAGCTTACCCACAGGGAATGGGGAGACCCAGTACTTC. The chain uses TRBV11-3 and TRBJ2-5; TRBD1 might be the D (6 bases). In germline, CDR1 is SGHNT, CDR2 YENEEA. The CDR3 covers 15 residues. V lost 2 bases and J lost 5, with 15 bases in between.